A single sample is the source of the 20 T cell receptor beta chains below, sequenced in a study of shared clonotypes between healthy human individuals (dated by TCRdb to about 2020). The protocol used for the library was the immunoSEQ multiplex PCR assay. TCRdb mirrors the immuneACCESS table, restricted to in-frame sequences. Some clones are absent from its copies; in checked studies, under half trace to an unresolved V gene, and the reason for the others is unknown. This sample holds roughly 530,000 clones; almost 97% were observed only once. In total, the top ten clones hold roughly 0.06% of the sample. The material sequenced was naive CD4+ T cells sorted from blood. The label giving this sample's cell subset or site can be read as: CD45RA+ positively selected. Receptors originate from a woman in her twenties or thirties in good health.

This chain uses TRBV9 with TRBJ2-2; possibly TRBD2 for D (5 bases). The CDR3 has 17 amino acids. Trimming took off 2 bases at V and 6 bases at J, with 20 bases between the two ends. Germline lookup yields CDR1 SGDLS and CDR2 YYNGEE. The CDR3 loop is CASSVRSLEGIAGELFF. The CDR3 nucleotides are TGTGCCAGCAGCGTTCGATCGTTAGAGGGCATCGCCGGGGAGCTGTTTTTT. The full variable domain, with the rest looked up from reference TRBV9 and TRBJ2-2, is DSGVTQTPKHLITATGQRVTLRCSPRSGDLSVYWYQQSLDQGLQFLIQYYNGEERAKGNILERFSAQQFPDLHSELNLSSLELGDSALYFCASSVRSLEGIAGELFFGEGSRLTVL.

This chain connects TRBV27 to TRBJ1-1; 7 nucleotides agree with TRBD1. This CDR3 comprises 14 residues. The junction had 7 bases not matched to a gene; V was cut back by 1 base and J by 8 bases. CDR1 MNHEY and CDR2 SMNVEV come from the germline V gene (reference sequence). The CDR3 protein is CASSLFIGTAEAFF. In DNA form, the CDR3 reads TGTGCCAGCAGTTTATTTATTGGGACAGCCGAAGCTTTCTTT.

The gene calls are TRBV4-2 and TRBJ1-1, with 7 bases lining up with TRBD1. Germline V CDR1 and CDR2: LGHNA, YNFKEQ. The CDR3 sequence is 21 residues long. Trimming at V came to 3 bases and at J to 7 bases, leaving 29 bases not matched to a gene. CDR3 nucleotides: TGTGCCAGCAGCCATCGTAGAGGACAGGTGAAGCTTTCGGGCTCCCTGAGTGAAGCTTTCTTT. Protein sequence: CASSHRRGQVKLSGSLSEAFF.

V is TRBV28 and J is TRBJ2-4, with 10 nucleotides matching TRBD2. The CDR3 is made up of 15 amino acids. V lost 8 bases and J lost 4; bases outside the gene matches: 8. Germline V gene sequence: CDR1 MDHEN, CDR2 SYDVKM. In DNA, the CDR3 is TGTGCCAGCGCACTAATGACTAGCGGGAAAAACATTCAGTACTTC. It specifies CASALMTSGKNIQYF.

This clone appeared a single time. The chain recombines TRBV28 with TRBJ2-5; D could derive from TRBD1 or TRBD2 (6 bases each). This CDR3 comprises 16 residues. The germline CDR1 and CDR2 sequences are MDHEN and SYDVKM. V was trimmed by 6 bases and J by 5 bases, leaving 22 bases between them. DNA of the CDR3: TGTGCCAGCAGGTCGTATCCCGGGCAGGGGAGGGAGACCCAGTACTTC. Amino acids: CASRSYPGQGRETQYF.

This clone was seen only a few times. The chain has TRBV27 and TRBJ1-1; D is ambiguous. The CDR3 extends over 11 amino acids. The V end was cut by 7 bases, the J end by 8 bases, with 11 bases between. Germline V lookup: CDR1 MNHEY, CDR2 SMNVEV (reference sequence). The CDR3 loop reads CASTGVAEAFF. In DNA form, the CDR3 reads TGTGCCAGCACCGGGGTTGCAGAAGCTTTCTTT.

V usage is TRBV4-1 and J usage is TRBJ2-1; 8 bases are a match to TRBD1. V lost 1 base to trimming and J lost 6 bases; unmatched junction nucleotides: 2. The CDR3 length is 14 residues. Germline assignment: CDR1 MGHRA and CDR2 YSYEKL. The CDR3 loop reads CASSQAGQGNEQFF. In nucleotides, the CDR3 is TGCGCCAGCAGCCAAGCCGGACAGGGCAATGAGCAGTTCTTC.

This clone was seen once. The same CDR3 arises from other DNA sequences in this sample as well. The genes are TRBV6-5 and TRBJ1-1; maybe TRBD1 (5 bases). The CDR3 covers 15 residues. CDR1 MNHEY and CDR2 SVGAGI come from the germline V gene. V was trimmed by 2 bases and J by 0 bases, leaving 10 bases between them. CDR3 sequence: CASSYSGGVNTEAFF. CDR3 DNA sequence: TGTGCCAGCAGTTACAGCGGGGGGGTGAACACTGAAGCTTTCTTT.

The chain joins TRBV4-2 to TRBJ1-1, with D unresolved. This CDR3 has 15 residues. Trimming removed 0 bases from V and 1 base from J, with 9 bases in between. Germline V gene lookup returns CDR1 LGHNA and CDR2 YNFKEQ. CDR3 DNA: TGTGCCAGCAGCCAAGAGGCGGACGGGAACACTGAAGCTTTCTTT. Residues: CASSQEADGNTEAFF.

Regarding this clone: The same CDR3 also results from other DNA sequences found in this sample. V gene TRBV7-2 combines with J gene TRBJ2-7, with 9 bases lining up with TRBD1. The CDR3 runs 14 residues. V lost 0 bases, J lost 4 bases, and 1 base stayed unmatched. Per the germline V gene, CDR1 is SGHTA and CDR2 is FQGNSA. CDR3 sequence (DNA): TGTGCCAGCAGCTTAGCGGGACAGGGTTACGAGCAGTACTTC. Translating gives CASSLAGQGYEQYF.

This clone occurred once. This sequence joins TRBV27 and TRBJ1-6, with a tentative D call TRBD1 (6 bases). Germline V gives CDR1 MNHEY, CDR2 SMNVEV (reference sequence). V lost 7 bases to trimming and J lost 5 bases, with 15 bases between them. The CDR3 consists of 15 residues. In DNA, the CDR3 is TGTGCCAGCACCTTACTTGGACAGAATAATTCACCCCTCCACTTT. Amino acids: CASTLLGQNNSPLHF.

The chain has TRBV6-6 and TRBJ2-7; 9 bases align to TRBD2. J was trimmed by 2 bases and V by 2 bases; bases with no gene match: 4. The V gene's germline CDR1 is MNHNY and CDR2 SVGAGI (reference sequence). This CDR3 region has 15 residues. The CDR3 DNA reads as TGTGCCAGCAGTTACAGACTAGCGGAAACCTACGAGCAGTACTTC. Protein: CASSYRLAETYEQYF.

V and J are TRBV28 and TRBJ1-3, with D possibly matching TRBD1 (6 bases). This CDR3 region has 14 residues. V lost 5 bases to trimming and J lost 0 bases, with 8 bases between them. From germline, CDR1 is MDHEN and CDR2 SYDVKM. CDR3 nucleotide sequence: TGTGCCAGCAGTAACAGGGACTCTGGAAACACCATATATTTT. As protein: CASSNRDSGNTIYF.

The chain recombines TRBV30 with TRBJ1-6, with 7 positions matching TRBD1. With 2 bases clipped from V and 7 bases from J, the junction kept 11 bases outside the gene matches. Germline assignment: CDR1 GTSNPN and CDR2 SVGIG (reference sequence). The CDR3 is 16 residues long. The CDR3, as DNA: TGTGCCTGGAGTCCCGAGGGCAGGGGGAGGAATTCACCCCTCCACTTT. It encodes CAWSPEGRGRNSPLHF. Supplemented by reference TRBV30 and TRBJ1-6, the full variable domain reads SQTIHQWPATLVQPVGSPLSLECTVEGTSNPNLYWYRQAAGRGLQLLFYSVGIGQISSEVPQNLSASRPQDRQFILSSKKLLLSDSGFYLCAWSPEGRGRNSPLHFGNGTRLTVT.

As concerns this clone: The sample contains more than one DNA sequence encoding this CDR3. This chain joins TRBV7-9 and TRBJ1-4; D is ambiguous. Per germline, CDR1 SEHNR and CDR2 FQNEAQ (reference sequence). V lost 1 base and J lost 6, with 0 bases in between. The CDR3 contains 11 residues. The CDR3 DNA reads TGTGCCAGCAGCTTAGATGAAAAACTGTTTTTT. Translated: CASSLDEKLFF.

The chain has TRBV4-1 and TRBJ1-5; D gene ambiguous. The CDR3 has 18 amino acids. Trimming pared 0 bases from V and 4 bases from J, leaving 19 bases between. Germline-derived CDR1 and CDR2 are MGHRA and YSYEKL. CDR3 DNA: TGCGCCAGCAGCCAAGATCCCGGAGGCAGAGCCTCTAATCAGCCCCAGCATTTT. It is translated as CASSQDPGGRASNQPQHF.

The chain employs TRBV29-1 and TRBJ1-3; perhaps TRBD1 as D (5 bases). CDR1 is SQVTM, CDR2 ANQGSEA, per germline. This CDR3 is 13 amino acids long. Trimming stripped 4 bases from V and 4 bases from J, with 11 bases between. For the CDR3, the DNA is TGCAGCGTTGGAGGGGCGGCGGGAAACACCATATATTTT. Its translation: CSVGGAAGNTIYF.

This clone was observed once. The V call is TRBV2, the J call TRBJ2-1; D perhaps matches TRBD2 (5 bases). The CDR3 is 15 residues long. V was trimmed by 3 bases and J by 2 bases, leaving 11 bases between them. Per the germline V gene, CDR1 is SNHLY and CDR2 is FYNNEI. The CDR3 nucleotides are TGTGCCAGCAGTGAGGAGGAGCGAACCTACAATGAGCAGTTCTTC. Residues: CASSEEERTYNEQFF.

Concerning this clone: The same CDR3 arises from other DNA sequences in this sample as well. The chain uses TRBV28 and TRBJ2-6, with D perhaps TRBD2 (6 bases). This CDR3 has 15 residues. Germline CDR1 MDHEN, CDR2 SYDVKM. V lost 3 bases to trimming and J lost 4 bases, with 10 bases between them. This CDR3 is CASSLRGSGANVLTF. CDR3 in DNA: TGTGCCAGCAGTTTGCGGGGATCCGGGGCCAACGTCCTGACTTTC.

V usage is TRBV7-9 and J usage is TRBJ2-7; D may be TRBD2 (5 bases). The CDR3 extends over 16 amino acids. Per germline, CDR1 SEHNR and CDR2 FQNEAQ (reference sequence). V dropped 4 bases and J dropped 3 bases, with 19 bases sitting between them. The CDR3 nucleotides are TGTGCCAGCAGCTCGTCTAGCAGGCTGAAAGACTACGAGCAGTACTTC. It yields the protein CASSSSSRLKDYEQYF.